The T cell receptor (beta chain) under discussion was sequenced for a study of control samples from healthy donors and cancer patients. Repertoires were generated with immunoSEQ multiplex PCR, while TCRdb's copy carries only in-frame clones and drops some. Of 150,000 to 160,000 clones in the sample, roughly 94% were seen once. Germline V CDR1 and CDR2: KGHDR, SFDVKD. Trimming took off 4 bases at V and 4 bases at J, with 10 bases between the two ends. The CDR3 contains 14 residues. Input material: blood. This sequence originates from a man aged 40-49 years in good health. The chain recombines TRBV24-1 with TRBJ1-5; unclear D gene. The CDR3 protein is CATSEGGSNQPQHF. CDR3 sequence (DNA): TGTGCCACCAGTGAAGGAGGCTCAAATCAGCCCCAGCATTTT.